These T cell receptor beta chains were read from a single sample in a study of T cells in localized non-small cell lung cancer. This table comes from immunoSEQ multiplex PCR, and its TCRdb copy is limited to in-frame clones, with some not included. The sample yields some 72,000 clones, approximately 84% seen once. Sequencing used peripheral blood, obtained before any cancer treatment. The receptors shown here come from a man aged 40 to 70 with stage I lung adenocarcinoma. CDR3s include the opening cysteine and the closing phenylalanine or tryptophan. D genes are given only for firm matches. Where a row states a size, it is once, few, many or the class of an expanded clone; other rows omit it.

v_gene: TRBV6-5
j_gene: TRBJ2-7
abundance: NA
d_gene: NA
CDR3aa: CASSPQPGDYEQYF
CDR3nt: TGTGCCAGCAGTCCACAACCAGGCGACTACGAGCAGTACTTC

v_gene: TRBV9
j_gene: TRBJ2-3
abundance: NA
d_gene: NA
CDR3aa: CASSARLVYGSTDTQYF
CDR3nt: TGTGCCAGCAGCGCGAGACTAGTTTATGGGAGCACAGATACGCAGTATTTT

v_gene: TRBV6-5
j_gene: TRBJ1-2
abundance: NA
d_gene: NA
CDR3aa: CTSRESSSNYGYTF
CDR3nt: TGCACCTCCAGGGAGAGCTCATCTAACTATGGCTACACCTTC

v_gene: TRBV27
j_gene: TRBJ2-5
abundance: NA
d_gene: NA
CDR3aa: CASSFVGATTTSQETQYF
CDR3nt: TGTGCCAGCAGTTTTGTCGGAGCAACTACTACCTCTCAAGAGACCCAGTACTTC

v_gene: TRBV5-5
j_gene: TRBJ2-5
abundance: few
d_gene: NA
CDR3aa: CASSFAERETQYF
CDR3nt: TGTGCCAGCAGCTTTGCCGAGCGAGAGACCCAGTACTTC

v_gene: TRBV19
j_gene: TRBJ2-3
abundance: NA
d_gene: NA
CDR3aa: CASSITLQRSTDTQYF
CDR3nt: TGTGCCAGTAGTATAACCCTCCAGCGGAGCACAGATACGCAGTATTTT

v_gene: TRBV6-5
j_gene: TRBJ2-1
abundance: NA
d_gene: TRBD2
CDR3aa: CASSYLRTSRNEQFF
CDR3nt: TGTGCCAGCAGTTACCTAAGGACTAGTCGGAACGAGCAGTTCTTC

v_gene: TRBV27
j_gene: TRBJ2-7
abundance: NA
d_gene: TRBD2
CDR3aa: CASRGLAGVYEQYF
CDR3nt: TGTGCCAGCAGAGGGCTAGCGGGAGTCTACGAGCAGTACTTC

v_gene: TRBV15
j_gene: TRBJ1-5
abundance: few
d_gene: NA
CDR3aa: CATSRDRGLGAQHF
CDR3nt: TGTGCCACCAGCAGAGATAGGGGGTTAGGGGCCCAGCATTTT

v_gene: TRBV10-3
j_gene: TRBJ2-1
abundance: once
d_gene: TRBD1
CDR3aa: CAISKQGVAYNEQFF
CDR3nt: TGTGCCATCAGTAAACAGGGGGTAGCCTACAATGAGCAGTTCTTC

v_gene: TRBV30
j_gene: TRBJ1-1
abundance: NA
d_gene: NA
CDR3aa: CAWSTVFPGEAFF
CDR3nt: TGTGCCTGGAGTACAGTCTTTCCAGGAGAAGCTTTCTTT

v_gene: TRBV5-1
j_gene: TRBJ2-5
abundance: once
d_gene: TRBD1
CDR3aa: CASNPGTGIETQYF
CDR3nt: TGCGCCAGCAACCCCGGGACAGGAATTGAGACCCAGTACTTC

v_gene: TRBV10-3
j_gene: TRBJ2-1
abundance: NA
d_gene: TRBD1
CDR3aa: CAISESPETGRHTEQFF
CDR3nt: TGTGCCATCAGTGAGTCCCCCGAGACAGGGAGACATACTGAGCAGTTCTTC

v_gene: TRBV5-4
j_gene: TRBJ2-1
abundance: NA
d_gene: TRBD2
CDR3aa: CASSLLAGGPNEQFF
CDR3nt: TGTGCCAGCAGCTTACTAGCGGGAGGGCCCAATGAGCAGTTCTTC

v_gene: TRBV5-8
j_gene: TRBJ1-1
abundance: NA
d_gene: NA
CDR3aa: CASSLRTLGEAFF
CDR3nt: TGTGCCAGCAGCCTACGAACTTTGGGTGAAGCTTTCTTT

v_gene: TRBV7-3
j_gene: TRBJ1-6
abundance: NA
d_gene: NA
CDR3aa: CASSTGSSPLHF
CDR3nt: TGTGCCAGCAGTACAGGGAGCTCACCCCTCCACTTT

v_gene: TRBV19
j_gene: TRBJ1-3
abundance: NA
d_gene: NA
CDR3aa: CASSPGPRPTGNTIYF
CDR3nt: TGTGCCAGTAGCCCGGGACCGCGTCCCACTGGAAACACCATATATTTT

v_gene: TRBV28
j_gene: TRBJ2-1
abundance: NA
d_gene: NA
CDR3aa: CASSLRLASLRNEQFF
CDR3nt: TGTGCCAGCAGTTTGCGGCTAGCCAGTTTAAGGAATGAGCAGTTCTTC

v_gene: TRBV2
j_gene: TRBJ1-3
abundance: NA
d_gene: TRBD1
CDR3aa: CASSVDRASGNTIYF
CDR3nt: TGTGCCAGCAGTGTCGACAGGGCCTCTGGAAACACCATATATTTT

v_gene: TRBV27
j_gene: TRBJ1-2
abundance: NA
d_gene: TRBD1
CDR3aa: CASSPDRGGNYGYTF
CDR3nt: TGTGCCAGCAGCCCAGACAGGGGAGGTAACTATGGCTACACCTTC

v_gene: TRBV9
j_gene: TRBJ2-3
abundance: NA
d_gene: TRBD1
CDR3aa: CASTKKTGGRTDTQYF
CDR3nt: TGTGCCAGCACAAAAAAGACAGGGGGGCGCACAGATACGCAGTATTTT

v_gene: TRBV28
j_gene: TRBJ2-7
abundance: once
d_gene: NA
CDR3aa: CASSLFGTAYEQYF
CDR3nt: TGTGCCAGCAGTTTATTCGGCACTGCCTACGAGCAGTACTTC

v_gene: TRBV7-8
j_gene: TRBJ1-2
abundance: NA
d_gene: NA
CDR3aa: CASSTLLRYGYTF
CDR3nt: TGTGCCAGCAGCACACTCCTTCGCTATGGCTACACCTTC

v_gene: TRBV5-1
j_gene: TRBJ1-4
abundance: NA
d_gene: NA
CDR3aa: CASRRVLIRGEDEKLFF
CDR3nt: TGCGCCAGCAGACGTGTTCTGATCAGGGGCGAGGATGAAAAACTGTTTTTT

v_gene: TRBV7-4
j_gene: TRBJ2-5
abundance: NA
d_gene: TRBD2
CDR3aa: CASSLRALAVLQETQYF
CDR3nt: TGTGCCAGCAGCTTGCGGGCCCTAGCGGTCCTCCAAGAGACCCAGTACTTC

v_gene: TRBV18
j_gene: TRBJ2-5
abundance: NA
d_gene: NA
CDR3aa: CASSPGDSGGTQYF
CDR3nt: TGTGCCAGCTCACCGGGTGACAGTGGCGGGACCCAGTACTTC

v_gene: TRBV7-9
j_gene: TRBJ2-7
abundance: NA
d_gene: NA
CDR3aa: CASSQQGEQYF
CDR3nt: TGTGCCAGCAGCCAGCAGGGCGAGCAGTACTTC

v_gene: TRBV7-9
j_gene: TRBJ1-1
abundance: NA
d_gene: NA
CDR3aa: CASRDGVGVPGANTEAFF
CDR3nt: TGTGCCAGCAGGGATGGGGTTGGAGTTCCGGGCGCCAACACTGAAGCTTTCTTT

v_gene: TRBV28
j_gene: TRBJ2-7
abundance: NA
d_gene: NA
CDR3aa: CASSLGDIPDF
CDR3nt: TGTGCCAGCAGTTTGGGGGACATTCCGGACTTC

v_gene: TRBV5-6
j_gene: TRBJ2-7
abundance: NA
d_gene: NA
CDR3aa: CASSSWTAYEQYF
CDR3nt: TGTGCCAGTTCGTCGTGGACAGCCTACGAGCAGTACTTC

v_gene: TRBV19
j_gene: TRBJ1-1
abundance: NA
d_gene: NA
CDR3aa: CASSANAVAEAFF
CDR3nt: TGTGCCAGTAGTGCGAACGCCGTGGCTGAAGCTTTCTTT

v_gene: TRBV30
j_gene: TRBJ2-7
abundance: NA
d_gene: NA
CDR3aa: CAWSGQPYEQYF
CDR3nt: TGTGCCTGGAGCGGACAGCCCTACGAGCAGTACTTC